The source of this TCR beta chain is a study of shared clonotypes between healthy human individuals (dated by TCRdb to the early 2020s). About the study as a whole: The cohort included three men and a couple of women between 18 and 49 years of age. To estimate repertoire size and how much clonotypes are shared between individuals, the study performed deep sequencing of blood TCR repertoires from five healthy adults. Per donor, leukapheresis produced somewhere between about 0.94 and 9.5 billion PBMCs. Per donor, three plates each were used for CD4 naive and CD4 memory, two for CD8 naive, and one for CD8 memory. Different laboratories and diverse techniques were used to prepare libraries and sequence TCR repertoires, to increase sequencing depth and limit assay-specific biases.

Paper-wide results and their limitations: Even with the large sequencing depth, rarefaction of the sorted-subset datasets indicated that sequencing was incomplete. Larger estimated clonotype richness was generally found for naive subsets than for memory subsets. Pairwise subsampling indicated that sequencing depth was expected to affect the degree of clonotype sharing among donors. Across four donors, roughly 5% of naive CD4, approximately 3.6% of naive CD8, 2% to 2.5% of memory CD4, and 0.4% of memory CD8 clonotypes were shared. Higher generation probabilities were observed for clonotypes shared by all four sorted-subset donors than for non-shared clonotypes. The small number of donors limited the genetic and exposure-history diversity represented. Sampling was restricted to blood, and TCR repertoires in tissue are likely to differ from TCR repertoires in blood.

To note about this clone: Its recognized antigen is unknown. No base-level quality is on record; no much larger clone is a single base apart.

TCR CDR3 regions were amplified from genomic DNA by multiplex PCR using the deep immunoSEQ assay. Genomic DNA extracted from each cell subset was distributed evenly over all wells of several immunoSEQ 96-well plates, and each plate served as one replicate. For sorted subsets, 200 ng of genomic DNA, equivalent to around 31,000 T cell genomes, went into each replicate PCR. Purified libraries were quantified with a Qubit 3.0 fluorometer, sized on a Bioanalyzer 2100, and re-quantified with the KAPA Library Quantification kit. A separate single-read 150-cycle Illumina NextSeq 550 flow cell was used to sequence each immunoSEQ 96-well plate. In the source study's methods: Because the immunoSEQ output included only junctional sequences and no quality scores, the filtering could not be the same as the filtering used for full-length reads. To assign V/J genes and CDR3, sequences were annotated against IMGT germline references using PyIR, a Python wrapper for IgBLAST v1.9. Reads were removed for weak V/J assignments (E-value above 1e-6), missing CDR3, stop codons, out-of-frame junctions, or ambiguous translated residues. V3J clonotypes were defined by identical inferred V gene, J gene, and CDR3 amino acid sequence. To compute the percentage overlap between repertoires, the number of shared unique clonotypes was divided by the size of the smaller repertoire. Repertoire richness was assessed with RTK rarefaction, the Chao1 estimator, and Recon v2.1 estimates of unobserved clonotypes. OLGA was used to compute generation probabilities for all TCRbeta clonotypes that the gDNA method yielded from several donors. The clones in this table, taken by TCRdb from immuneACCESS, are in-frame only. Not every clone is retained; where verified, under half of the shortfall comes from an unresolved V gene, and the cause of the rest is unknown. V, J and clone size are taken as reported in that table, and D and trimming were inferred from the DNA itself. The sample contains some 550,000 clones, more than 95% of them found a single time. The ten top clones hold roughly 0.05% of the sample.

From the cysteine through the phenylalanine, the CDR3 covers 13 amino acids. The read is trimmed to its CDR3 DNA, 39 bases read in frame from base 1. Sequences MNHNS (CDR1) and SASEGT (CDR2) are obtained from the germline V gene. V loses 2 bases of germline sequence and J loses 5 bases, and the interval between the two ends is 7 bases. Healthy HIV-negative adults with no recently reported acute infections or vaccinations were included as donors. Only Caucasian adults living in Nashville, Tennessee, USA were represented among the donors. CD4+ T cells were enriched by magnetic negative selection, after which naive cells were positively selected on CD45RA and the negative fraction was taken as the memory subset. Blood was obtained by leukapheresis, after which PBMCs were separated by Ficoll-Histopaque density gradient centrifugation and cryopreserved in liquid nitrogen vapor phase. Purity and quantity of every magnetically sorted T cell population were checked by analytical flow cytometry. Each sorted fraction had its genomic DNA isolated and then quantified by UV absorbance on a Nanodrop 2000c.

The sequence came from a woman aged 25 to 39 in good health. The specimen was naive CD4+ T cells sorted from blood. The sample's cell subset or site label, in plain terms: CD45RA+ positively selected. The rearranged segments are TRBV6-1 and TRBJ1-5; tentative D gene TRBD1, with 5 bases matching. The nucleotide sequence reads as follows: TGTGCCAGCAGTGAACGGGGCTATCAGCCCCAGCATTTT. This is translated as CASSERGYQPQHF.